This is a list of T cell receptor beta chains from one sample in a study of human T cells and chemical hapten exposure. TCRdb independently ran MiXCR on the RACE reads; one entry per CDR3 protein. The repertoire holds fewer than 300,000 distinct CDR3 sequences, with just under 8% as singletons. The source was whole blood, collected in connection with sensitization to the hapten diphenylcyclopropenone (DPC). Every receptor here comes from a man aged 18 to 29 with alopecia areata. Some clones in this sample may be carry-over from other donors' samples. Each CDR3 is given with its conserved first and last residue. Fields, in order: CDR3 DNA, CDR3 protein, V gene, J gene, D gene, clone size. D genes are given only for firm matches. Where a row states a size, it is once, few, many or the class of an expanded clone; other rows omit it.

TGCGCCAGCAGCTTGGGAGGCTCAGGGACGAACATTCAGTACTTC,CASSLGGSGTNIQYF,TRBV5-1,TRBJ2-4,.,.
TGTGCCAGCAGCGCACACCTAGAGTACAATGAGCAGTTCTTC,CASSAHLEYNEQFF,TRBV9,TRBJ2-1,.,few
TGTGCCAGCAGCCAAGACTACCGAGATACGCAGTATTTT,CASSQDYRDTQYF,TRBV4-2,TRBJ2-3,.,.
TGTGCCGTAAGGACAGGGTCTGGCTCACCCCTCCACTTT,CAVRTGSGSPLHF,TRBV2,TRBJ1-6,TRBD1,.
TGTGCCAGCAGTTCCCAGCGGCGGACAGTGAACACTGAAGCTTTCTTT,CASSSQRRTVNTEAFF,TRBV6-5,TRBJ1-1,.,.
TGTGCCAGCAGCAAACATCATTTGTGGGCTCGACAGGGGGGAACTGAAGCTTTCTTT,CASSKHHLWARQGGTEAFF,TRBV7-6,TRBJ1-1,TRBD1,.
TGCGCCAGCAGCAAGAATGGTCAGCCCCAGCATTTT,CASSKNGQPQHF,TRBV5-1,TRBJ1-5,.,few
TGTGCCAGCAGCTCGACAGGAGCCAAACCTAACTATGGCTACACCTTC,CASSSTGAKPNYGYTF,TRBV7-2,TRBJ1-2,.,.
TGTGCCACCCTCAAGGAAGGGGGGTTGACCTACAATGAGCAGTTCTTC,CATLKEGGLTYNEQFF,TRBV2,TRBJ2-1,.,.
TGTGCCAGCAGCCCCGGGACAGTACATAGCAATCAGCCCCAGCATTTT,CASSPGTVHSNQPQHF,TRBV3-1,TRBJ1-5,TRBD1,many
TGTGCCAGCAGTGAACCCAGCGGTTCGAACACTGAAGCTTTCTTT,CASSEPSGSNTEAFF,TRBV25-1,TRBJ1-1,.,few
TGCAGTGCAACGTTCGACCCCTCCTACGAGCAGTACTTC,CSATFDPSYEQYF,TRBV20-1,TRBJ2-7,.,few
TGTGCCAGCAGCTTTTTGGCGGCCGGGGAGCTGTTTTTT,CASSFLAAGELFF,TRBV7-9,TRBJ2-2,.,.
TGTGCCAGCATTAAAGCAGGGTGGGGTGAAGCTTTCTTT,CASIKAGWGEAFF,TRBV27,TRBJ1-1,.,.
TGCGCCAGCAGCCAAGAGCAGAACACTGAAGCTTTCTTT,CASSQEQNTEAFF,TRBV4-3,TRBJ1-1,.,.
TGCGCCAGCAGCCGACAGCCTACTACAGGGCGCGGGAATTCACCCCTCCACTTT,CASSRQPTTGRGNSPLHF,TRBV4-3,TRBJ1-6,.,many
TGTGCCAGCAGCCATGACAGGGGATTTCGCTATGGCTACACCTTC,CASSHDRGFRYGYTF,TRBV7-9,TRBJ1-2,TRBD1,many
TGTGCCAGTATCCCGGGGAGTTATAGCAATCAGCCCCAGCATTTT,CASIPGSYSNQPQHF,TRBV19,TRBJ1-5,.,.
TGTGCCAGCAGCCCCACGAGTGCCGGGGGCAGGGAGCAGTTCTTC,CASSPTSAGGREQFF,TRBV28,TRBJ2-1,.,many
TGTGCCAGCAGCTCTGGTACGCAGTATTTT,CASSSGTQYF,TRBV7-9,TRBJ2-3,.,many
TGTGCCAGCAGGAACAGGGTCGAAGAGACCCAGTACTTC,CASRNRVEETQYF,TRBV28,TRBJ2-5,.,few
TGTGCCAGCAGTTTAGGGGACTCCTATAATTCACCCCTCCACTTT,CASSLGDSYNSPLHF,TRBV28,TRBJ1-6,.,few
TGTGCCAGCAGTTTAGGGGTTAGCGGGGGCTACGAGCAGTACTTC,CASSLGVSGGYEQYF,TRBV12-3/TRBV12-4,TRBJ2-7,TRBD2,.
TGTGCCAGCAGCAACGAAGGAACAGGCGAGCAGTACTTC,CASSNEGTGEQYF,TRBV11-3,TRBJ2-7,.,many
TGCAGCGTTGGACTAGCGCGGTACAATGAGCAGTTCTTC,CSVGLARYNEQFF,TRBV29-1,TRBJ2-1,TRBD2,.
TGTGCCAGCAGCGTAACAATGGCAGATACGCAGTATTTT,CASSVTMADTQYF,TRBV9,TRBJ2-3,.,few
TGCAGTGCTAGCCCCCCAGGTAGGGGCACGAACTATGGCTACACCTTC,CSASPPGRGTNYGYTF,TRBV20-1,TRBJ1-2,.,few